This TCR beta chain was sequenced for a study of T cells in Graves' hyperthyroidism and ophthalmopathy. Hyperthyroidism had been newly diagnosed in patients aged 18 to 65, and its duration was under 2 months. Many counts were recorded for this clonotype. Antigen unknown. The source material, RNA transcripts, was used to amplify TCR beta CDR3 regions. Initially, a first-round RT-PCR of the TCR CDR3 employed the HTBI primer set. TCRdb re-called the multiplex PCR reads through MiXCR, storing one row per CDR3 protein. Of 690,000 or so distinct CDR3 sequences listed, under 20% were seen once; the top ten hold 16%. Study observations and caveats: Prediction of ophthalmopathy progression came a median 6.5 months pre-onset. Most clonotypes expanded in thyroid above 0.001 were likewise present in blood.

This CDR3 region has 12 residues. Trimming pared 6 bases from V and 2 bases from J, leaving 8 bases between. The source material was blood. This sequence originates from a woman in her 50s with Graves' hyperthyroidism that later progressed to Graves' ophthalmopathy. This chain uses TRBV12-3 or TRBV12-4 with TRBJ2-7; no clear D gene. The chain's CDR3 is CASSHSAYEQYF. In DNA, the CDR3 is TGTGCCAGCAGCCATTCCGCCTACGAGCAGTACTTC.